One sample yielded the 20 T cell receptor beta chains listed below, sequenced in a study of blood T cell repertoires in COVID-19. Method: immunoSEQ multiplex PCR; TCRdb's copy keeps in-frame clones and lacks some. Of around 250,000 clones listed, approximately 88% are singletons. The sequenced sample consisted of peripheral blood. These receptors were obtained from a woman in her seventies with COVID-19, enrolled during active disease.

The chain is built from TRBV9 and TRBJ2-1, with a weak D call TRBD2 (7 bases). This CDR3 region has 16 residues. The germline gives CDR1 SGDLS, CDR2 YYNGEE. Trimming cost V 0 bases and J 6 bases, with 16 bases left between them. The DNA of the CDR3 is TGTGCCAGCAGCGTAGGGTCAGGACTAGGGGGCAATGAGCAGTTCTTC. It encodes CASSVGSGLGGNEQFF. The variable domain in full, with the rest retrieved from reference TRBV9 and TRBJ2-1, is DSGVTQTPKHLITATGQRVTLRCSPRSGDLSVYWYQQSLDQGLQFLIQYYNGEERAKGNILERFSAQQFPDLHSELNLSSLELGDSALYFCASSVGSGLGGNEQFFGPGTRLTVL.

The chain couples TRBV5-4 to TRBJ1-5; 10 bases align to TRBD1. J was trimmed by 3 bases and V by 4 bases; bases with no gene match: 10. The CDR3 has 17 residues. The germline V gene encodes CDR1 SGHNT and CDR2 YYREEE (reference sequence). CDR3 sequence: CASSQGGTGAVNQPQHF. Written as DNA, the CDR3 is TGTGCCAGCAGCCAAGGTGGGACAGGGGCCGTCAATCAGCCCCAGCATTTT.

The CDR3 loop is CASRVGDQPQHF. The CDR3 DNA reads TGTGCCAGTAGAGTGGGAGATCAGCCCCAGCATTTT. The chain employs TRBV19 and TRBJ1-5; D is uncertain. This CDR3 spans 12 amino acids. Trimming pared 6 bases from V and 5 bases from J, leaving 8 bases between. CDR1 is LNHDA, CDR2 SQIVND, per germline (reference sequence).

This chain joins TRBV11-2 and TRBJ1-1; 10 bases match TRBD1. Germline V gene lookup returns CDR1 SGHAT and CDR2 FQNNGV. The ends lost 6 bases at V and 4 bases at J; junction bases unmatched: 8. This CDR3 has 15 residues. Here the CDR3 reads CASSLRGQGSTEAFF. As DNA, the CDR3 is TGTGCCAGCAGTCTAAGGGGACAGGGGAGCACTGAAGCTTTCTTT.

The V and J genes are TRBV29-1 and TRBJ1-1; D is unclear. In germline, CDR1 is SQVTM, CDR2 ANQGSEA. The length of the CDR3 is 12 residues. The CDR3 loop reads CRDSEAITEAFF. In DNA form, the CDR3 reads TGCCGAGATTCGGAGGCCATCACTGAAGCTTTCTTT.

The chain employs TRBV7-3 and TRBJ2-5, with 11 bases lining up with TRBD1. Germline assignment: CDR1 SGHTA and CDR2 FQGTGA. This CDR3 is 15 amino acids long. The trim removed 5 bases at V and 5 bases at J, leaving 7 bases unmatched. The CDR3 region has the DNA TGTGCCAGCAGCATCGGGACAGGGGGTTGGGAGACCCAGTACTTC. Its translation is CASSIGTGGWETQYF.

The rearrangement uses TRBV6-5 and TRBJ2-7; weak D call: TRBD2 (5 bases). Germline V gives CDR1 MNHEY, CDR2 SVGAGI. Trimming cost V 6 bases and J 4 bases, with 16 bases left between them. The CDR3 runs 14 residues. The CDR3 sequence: CASRRSEGTYEQYF. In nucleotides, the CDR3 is TGTGCCAGCAGAAGGAGTGAGGGCACATACGAGCAGTACTTC.

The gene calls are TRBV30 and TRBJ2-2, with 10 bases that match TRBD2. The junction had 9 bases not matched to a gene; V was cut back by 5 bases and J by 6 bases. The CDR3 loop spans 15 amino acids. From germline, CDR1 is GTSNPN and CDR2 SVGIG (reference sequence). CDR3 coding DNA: TGTGCCTGGTCTCCTAGCGGGAGAGTTTCCGGGGAGCTGTTTTTT. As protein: CAWSPSGRVSGELFF.

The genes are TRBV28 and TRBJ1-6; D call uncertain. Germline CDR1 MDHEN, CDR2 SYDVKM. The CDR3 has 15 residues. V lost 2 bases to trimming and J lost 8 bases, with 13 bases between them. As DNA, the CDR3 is TGTGCCAGCAGTTTAGGTCGAGGATCCCATTCACCCCTCCACTTT. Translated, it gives CASSLGRGSHSPLHF.

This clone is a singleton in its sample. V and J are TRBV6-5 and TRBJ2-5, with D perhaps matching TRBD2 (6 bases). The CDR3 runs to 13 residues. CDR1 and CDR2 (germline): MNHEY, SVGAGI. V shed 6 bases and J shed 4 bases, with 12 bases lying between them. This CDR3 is CASSLTRRETQYF. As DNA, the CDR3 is TGTGCCAGCAGCTTGACTAGACGAGAGACCCAGTACTTC.

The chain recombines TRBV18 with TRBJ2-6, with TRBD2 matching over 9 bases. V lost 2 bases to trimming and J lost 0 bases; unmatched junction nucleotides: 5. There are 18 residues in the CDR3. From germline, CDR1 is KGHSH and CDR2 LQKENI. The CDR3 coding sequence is TGTGCCAGCTCACCAGAGACTAGCGGACACTCTGGGGCCAACGTCCTGACTTTC. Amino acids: CASSPETSGHSGANVLTF.

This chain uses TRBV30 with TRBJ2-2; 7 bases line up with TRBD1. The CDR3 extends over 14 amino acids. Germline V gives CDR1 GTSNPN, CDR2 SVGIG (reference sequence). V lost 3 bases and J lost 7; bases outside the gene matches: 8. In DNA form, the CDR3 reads TGTGCCTGGAGCGTAGGGCCAGGGGGCGGGGAGCTGTTTTTT. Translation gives CAWSVGPGGGELFF.

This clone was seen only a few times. Here the CDR3 DNA reads TGTGCCAGCAGCTTTGGCAGGAAGAACACTGAAGCTTTCTTT. This gives the protein CASSFGRKNTEAFF. The V call is TRBV7-9, the J call TRBJ1-1; no clear D. The germline CDR1 and CDR2 sequences are SEHNR and FQNEAQ (reference sequence). CDR3 length equals 14 residues. Trimming left V 3 bases short and J 1 base short, with 9 bases between. The whole variable domain, remainder taken from reference TRBV7-9 and TRBJ1-1, is DTGVSQNPRHKITKRGQNVTFRCDPISEHNRLYWYRQTLGQGPEFLTYFQNEAQLEKSRLLSDRFSAERPKGSFSTLEIQRTEQGDSAMYLCASSFGRKNTEAFFGQGTRLTVV.

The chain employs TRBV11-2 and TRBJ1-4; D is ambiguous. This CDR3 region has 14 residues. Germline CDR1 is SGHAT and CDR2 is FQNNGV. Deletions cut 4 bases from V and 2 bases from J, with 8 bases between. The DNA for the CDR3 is TGTGCCAGCAGCTCGAGTTGGACTAATGAAAAACTGTTTTTT. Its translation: CASSSSWTNEKLFF.

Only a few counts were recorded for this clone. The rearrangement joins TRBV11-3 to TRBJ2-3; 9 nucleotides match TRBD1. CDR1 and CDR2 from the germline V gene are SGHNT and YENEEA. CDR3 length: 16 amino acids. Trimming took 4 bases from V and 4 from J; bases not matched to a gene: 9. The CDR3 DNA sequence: TGTGCCAGCAGCTCGGGGACAGGGCTGGTTCCAGATACGCAGTATTTT. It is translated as CASSSGTGLVPDTQYF.

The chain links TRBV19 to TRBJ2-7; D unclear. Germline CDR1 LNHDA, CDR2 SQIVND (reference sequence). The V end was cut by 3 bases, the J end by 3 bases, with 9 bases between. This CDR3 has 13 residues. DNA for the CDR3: TGTGCCAGTAGTATCGGTCCATACTACGAGCAGTACTTC. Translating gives CASSIGPYYEQYF.

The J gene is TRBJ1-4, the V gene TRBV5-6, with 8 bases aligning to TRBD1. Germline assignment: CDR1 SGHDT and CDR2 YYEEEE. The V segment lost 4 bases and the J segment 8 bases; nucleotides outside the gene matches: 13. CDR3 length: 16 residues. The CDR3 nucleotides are TGTGCCAGCAGCCTCGGCCAGGGGGCGTTCGGCGAAAAACTGTTTTTT. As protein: CASSLGQGAFGEKLFF.

This CDR3 is CASSLLGGIGYTF. CDR3 bases: TGTGCCAGCAGTTTATTAGGAGGGATCGGCTACACCTTC. This chain connects TRBV28 to TRBJ1-2; the D is unclear. The germline gives CDR1 MDHEN, CDR2 SYDVKM. The CDR3 contains 13 residues. Trimming removed 1 base from V and 8 bases from J, with 11 bases in between.

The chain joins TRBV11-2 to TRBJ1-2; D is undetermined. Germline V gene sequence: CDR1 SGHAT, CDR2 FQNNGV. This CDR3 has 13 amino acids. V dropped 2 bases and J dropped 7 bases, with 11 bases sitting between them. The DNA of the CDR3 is TGTGCCAGCAGCTTACATAGGGAGGGTGGCTACACCTTC. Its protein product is CASSLHREGGYTF. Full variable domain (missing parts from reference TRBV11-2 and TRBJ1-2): EAGVAQSPRYKIIEKRQSVAFWCNPISGHATLYWYQQILGQGPKLLIQFQNNGVVDDSQLPKDRFSAERLKGVDSTLKIQPAKLEDSAVYLCASSLHREGGYTFGSGTRLTVV.

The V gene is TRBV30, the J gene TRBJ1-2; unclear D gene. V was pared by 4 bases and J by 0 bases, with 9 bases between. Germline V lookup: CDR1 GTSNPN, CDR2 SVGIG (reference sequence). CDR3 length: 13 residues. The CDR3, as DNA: TGTGCCTGGACAGCGAACTCTAACTATGGCTACACCTTC. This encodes CAWTANSNYGYTF.